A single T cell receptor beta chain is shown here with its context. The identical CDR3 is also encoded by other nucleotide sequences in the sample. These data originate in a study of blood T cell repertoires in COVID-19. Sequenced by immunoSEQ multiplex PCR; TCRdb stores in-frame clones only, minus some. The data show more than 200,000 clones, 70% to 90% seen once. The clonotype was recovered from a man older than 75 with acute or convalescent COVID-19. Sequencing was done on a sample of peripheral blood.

The CDR3 DNA sequence: TGTGCCAGCAGCCAAGCTGGGAGGAACTATGGCTACACCTTC. Translating gives CASSQAGRNYGYTF. The J gene is TRBJ1-2, the V gene TRBV4-2; D gene unclear. The CDR3 is 14 residues long. From germline, CDR1 is LGHNA and CDR2 YNFKEQ. V was trimmed by 1 base and J by 2 bases, leaving 8 bases between them.